This T cell receptor beta chain was captured by sequencing in a study of shared clonotypes between healthy human individuals. Germline V gene data show CDR1 as SNHLY and CDR2 as FYNNEI. The CDR3 runs 14 residues. After removal of 7 bases from V and 1 base from J, the junction contained 3 bases not matched to a gene. Donors were healthy HIV-negative adults without recent acute infections or vaccinations. At deep level, the assay was performed. Produced via immunoSEQ multiplex PCR; TCRdb's table is partial and in-frame only. The table has fewer than 550,000 clones, approximately 79% seen once; the top ten hold around 13%.

Material for sequencing was PBMCs. The rearrangement joins TRBV2 to TRBJ2-2; 7 nucleotides align to TRBD1. This sequence was found in a woman aged 40 to 50 in good health. Some clones in this sample may be carry-over from other donors' samples. The CDR3 bases are TGTGCCAGCATGACAGGGTTGAACACCGGGGAGCTGTTTTTT. Amino acids: CASMTGLNTGELFF.